The clone carrying this T cell receptor beta chain showed up many times. The antigen remains undetermined. These data belong to a study of CD8 T cells in ankylosing spondylitis. General study results and limits: Clones linked to disease were reported to show significant enrichment in matched ankylosing spondylitis synovial fluid.

This CDR3 contains 14 residues. Germline CDR1 DFQATT, CDR2 SNEGSKA (reference sequence). With 3 bases removed from V and 3 bases from J, the gap between germline ends came to 11 bases. Using its own MiXCR run on the 5' RACE reads, TCRdb lists one record per CDR3 protein. The data show fewer than 200,000 distinct CDR3 sequences, around 16% seen once. Material for sequencing was blood, either unsorted or a sorted T cell fraction (not recorded which). The sequence derives from a male donor with ankylosing spondylitis or in good health (not recorded which). V usage is TRBV20-1 and J usage is TRBJ2-2; D remains ambiguous. CDR3 residues: CSASPPLDTGELFF. CDR3 nucleotides: TGCAGTGCTAGTCCGCCTTTGGACACCGGGGAGCTGTTTTTT.